The clone carrying this TCR beta chain showed up many times. Its antigen remains unidentified. The missing CDR3 end, 3 residues past where the read stops, is filled in from the germline J gene. Profiling relied on immunoSEQ multiplex PCR, and the TCRdb table lists in-frame clones only, not all of them. Found here are around 55,000 clones, no singletons; the ten largest cover around 0.8%. This entry belongs to a study of T cell clonality in common variable immunodeficiency. The study's findings and limits: In common variable immunodeficiency, TCR beta chains reportedly carried fewer deletions and N-nucleotide insertions. CVID subjects shared fewer TCRbeta clones than healthy controls did.

Patients and controls were mostly of Caucasian heritage. Blood samples were heparinized, about 4.5 to 8 ml per donor. The germline V and J ends were trimmed by 6 bases and 3 bases, with 29 bases remaining between them. This CDR3 is built from 19 residues. Germline values: CDR1 MDHEN, CDR2 SYDVKM. Input material: peripheral blood mononuclear cells. The TCR comes from a person between 18 and 70 years old in good health. The V gene is TRBV28, the J gene TRBJ1-2, with D maybe TRBD1 (5 bases). The sequenced CDR3 bases are TGTGCCAGCAGCCGTATACTGGGGGGGTATGAAGGGCTAGACTATGGC. Residues: CASSRILGGYEGLDYG. The complete CDR3 protein is CASSRILGGYEGLDYGYTF.